These 21 T cell receptor beta chains were sequenced from one sample in a study of blood T cells in healthy people across ages. With a J-beta primer mix and a sample-barcoded 5' primer, a second PCR ran about 7 to 11 cycles. From the 5' RACE reads, TCRdb called clonotypes with MiXCR, one entry per CDR3 protein. The table has about 720,000 distinct CDR3 sequences, roughly 25% seen once; the top ten hold more than 3%. This sample was also put to use in a study of T cells of mothers and their children.

Sequenced sample: blood. Source of these receptors: a boy aged 5-17 years in good health.

The J gene is TRBJ2-4, the V gene TRBV21-1; no DNA check was done on the table's D call, TRBD1. TRBV21-1 is deemed a pseudogene. This CDR3 comprises 15 residues. CDR3 loop: CASSTDRLNKNIQYF. The DNA of the CDR3 is TGTGCCAGCAGCACGGACAGATTAAACAAAAACATTCAGTACTTC.

This clonotype has just a few counts. The chain couples TRBV5-1 to TRBJ1-2; D gene unclear. CDR3 length: 13 amino acids. V was trimmed by 4 bases and J by 3 bases, leaving 10 bases between them. The germline V gene has CDR1 SGHRS and CDR2 YFSETQ. In DNA form, the CDR3 reads TGCGCCAGCAGCGCGGACGGGTACTATGGCTACACCTTC. Encoded protein: CASSADGYYGYTF.

The chain links TRBV29-1 to TRBJ2-3; either TRBD1 or TRBD2 may supply D (5 bases each). This CDR3 comprises 13 residues. Looked up from germline, CDR1 is SQVTM and CDR2 is ANQGSEA. V was cut by 7 bases and J by 6 bases, with 17 bases left in between. The CDR3 DNA is TGCAGCGGGGGACGGTTCGAGGCGGATACGCAGTATTTT. As protein: CSGGRFEADTQYF.

This clonotype was picked up a small number of times. The genes are TRBV29-1 and TRBJ1-1; perhaps TRBD1 as D (6 bases). Germline CDR1 and CDR2: SQVTM and ANQGSEA. This CDR3 comprises 13 residues. V gave up 8 bases and J gave up 5 bases, with 18 bases separating them. CDR3 residues: CSSAGGAGTEAFF. DNA of the CDR3: TGCAGCTCTGCGGGGGGGGCCGGGACTGAAGCTTTCTTT.

V gene TRBV20-1 combines with J gene TRBJ2-1; D unresolved. Germline assignment: CDR1 DFQATT and CDR2 SNEGSKA (reference sequence). With 5 bases removed from V and 6 bases from J, the gap between germline ends came to 11 bases. There are 12 residues in the CDR3. CDR3 protein: CSAPTGGNEQFF. CDR3 nucleotide sequence: TGCAGTGCTCCTACCGGTGGCAATGAGCAGTTCTTC.

V and J are TRBV29-1 and TRBJ2-7, with D tentatively TRBD1 or TRBD2 (5 bases each). V lost 6 bases and J lost 4, with 19 bases in between. The CDR3 covers 14 residues. Germline lookup yields CDR1 SQVTM and CDR2 ANQGSEA. The CDR3 DNA follows: TGCAGCGTCCCTAGCTCAGGGAGTGGTTACGAGCAGTACTTC. Amino acid sequence: CSVPSSGSGYEQYF.

CDR3 bases: TGTGCCAGCGTGATCGGCCCGAAGACTGAAGCTTTCTTT. Protein: CASVIGPKTEAFF. V is TRBV12-3 or TRBV12-4 and J is TRBJ1-1; D call uncertain. Trimming left V 8 bases short and J 5 bases short, with 15 bases between. This CDR3 comprises 13 residues.

The chain is built from TRBV7-2 and TRBJ2-7; no definite D call. The CDR3 is 12 residues long. With 8 bases removed from V and 3 bases from J, the gap between germline ends came to 11 bases. Germline V gene data show CDR1 as SGHTA and CDR2 as FQGNSA. The CDR3 DNA is TGTGCCAGCGGGCTTAATAACTACGAGCAGTACTTC. Its protein is CASGLNNYEQYF.

The genes are TRBV19 and TRBJ2-3; D remains unclear. The CDR3 loop spans 17 amino acids. V was clipped by 6 bases and J by 3 bases, with 22 bases between them. In germline, CDR1 is LNHDA, CDR2 SQIVND (reference sequence). CDR3 loop: CASSLVEKGVGTDTQYF. As DNA, the CDR3 is TGTGCCAGTAGCCTGGTGGAAAAAGGCGTGGGGACAGATACGCAGTATTTT.

This clonotype appeared a few times. The gene calls are TRBV7-2 and TRBJ1-5, with 8 bases that match TRBD1. Germline CDR1 reads SGHTA; CDR2 reads FQGNSA. This CDR3 has 15 amino acids. The V segment lost 5 bases and the J segment 0 bases; nucleotides outside the gene matches: 3. The CDR3 sequence is CASSPRGLSNQPQHF. In DNA form, the CDR3 reads TGTGCCAGCAGCCCCAGGGGGCTTAGCAATCAGCCCCAGCATTTT.

This clonotype was seen once. The chain employs TRBV7-2 and TRBJ2-3; 9 bases are a match to TRBD2. This CDR3 region has 15 residues. Looked up from germline, CDR1 is SGHTA and CDR2 is FQGNSA. Unmatched junction bases numbered 6, after V lost 5 bases and J lost 3 bases. The CDR3 reads CASSAGLARTDTQYF. Here the CDR3 DNA reads TGTGCCAGCAGCGCCGGACTAGCGAGGACAGATACGCAGTATTTT. Filled out from reference TRBV7-2 and TRBJ2-3, the complete variable domain reads GAGVSQSPSNKVTEKGKDVELRCDPISGHTALYWYRQSLGQGLEFLIYFQGNSAPDKSGLPSDRFSAERTGGSVSTLTIQRTQQEDSAVYLCASSAGLARTDTQYFGPGTRLTVL.

With regard to this clonotype: One junction end disagrees with the germline gene, perhaps due to a read error. The rearrangement links TRBV18 to TRBJ1-4; no clear D. CDR1 and CDR2 from the germline V gene are KGHSH and LQKENI. CDR3 length: 15 residues. DNA of the CDR3: TGTACCAGCTCACCGGTCGCAGGTTCGGCTGAAAAACTGTTTTTT. It specifies CTSSPVAGSAEKLFF.

The chain recombines TRBV30 with TRBJ1-5; D not resolved. V was clipped by 1 base and J by 7 bases, with 11 bases between them. CDR3 length: 13 amino acids. Germline CDR1 and CDR2: GTSNPN and SVGIG (reference sequence). CDR3 protein: CAWSAEDTQPQHF. The CDR3 DNA sequence: TGTGCCTGGAGTGCTGAAGACACACAGCCCCAGCATTTT. Supplemented by reference TRBV30 and TRBJ1-5, the full variable domain reads SQTIHQWPATLVQPVGSPLSLECTVEGTSNPNLYWYRQAAGRGLQLLFYSVGIGQISSEVPQNLSASRPQDRQFILSSKKLLLSDSGFYLCAWSAEDTQPQHFGDGTRLSIL.

This clonotype was detected only once. This rearrangement joins TRBV20-1 to TRBJ1-5, with 9 bases aligning to TRBD1. Germline lookup yields CDR1 DFQATT and CDR2 SNEGSKA (reference sequence). With V trimmed by 6 bases and J by 3 bases, 9 bases remained unmatched. This CDR3 has 15 residues. CDR3 sequence reads: CSAVDRGRPNQPQHF. Here the CDR3 DNA reads TGCAGTGCCGTAGACAGGGGGAGGCCCAATCAGCCCCAGCATTTT.

The table lists this clonotype with a few counts. The V gene is TRBV7-2, the J gene TRBJ1-1; perhaps TRBD1 as D (6 bases). The germline V gene encodes CDR1 SGHTA and CDR2 FQGNSA. V was pared by 4 bases and J by 4 bases, with 19 bases between. This CDR3 contains 16 residues. The DNA for the CDR3 is TGTGCCAGCAGCTCTAGGATAGGGGGGCTAGGCACTGAAGCTTTCTTT. Translation gives CASSSRIGGLGTEAFF.

This chain links TRBV29-1 with TRBJ2-7; 11 nucleotides match TRBD2. Germline V gives CDR1 SQVTM, CDR2 ANQGSEA. The CDR3 sequence is 16 residues long. V lost 4 bases and J lost 0; bases outside the gene matches: 8. CDR3 in amino acids: CSVALGTSGRSYEQYF. The CDR3 nucleotides read TGCAGCGTTGCCTTAGGGACTAGCGGTCGCTCCTACGAGCAGTACTTC.

In this sample, this clonotype turned up a few times. The genes are TRBV27 and TRBJ1-1; possibly TRBD1 for D (6 bases). Germline V CDR1 and CDR2: MNHEY, SMNVEV (reference sequence). V was clipped by 7 bases and J by 2 bases, with 17 bases between them. The length of the CDR3 is 15 residues. The DNA of the CDR3 is TGTGCCAGCAAGAAGACGCTTGGGGGCAACACTGAAGCTTTCTTT. Translating gives CASKKTLGGNTEAFF.

This clonotype was observed a handful of times. The chain links TRBV27 to TRBJ1-6, with D hard to call. Germline V lookup: CDR1 MNHEY, CDR2 SMNVEV (reference sequence). V was shortened by 7 bases and J by 5 bases, with 12 bases between the two germline ends. The CDR3 runs to 14 residues. CDR3 DNA sequence: TGTGCCAGCACCTTGGGAGGGAATAATTCACCCCTCCACTTT. Translation gives CASTLGGNNSPLHF.

This clonotype occurred a few times. The chain carries TRBV7-2 and TRBJ2-5; 7 bases fit TRBD2. Per germline, CDR1 SGHTA and CDR2 FQGNSA. The CDR3 sequence is 16 residues long. The trim removed 1 base at V and 1 base at J, leaving 6 bases unmatched. CDR3 sequence reads: CASSLETSAPQETQYF. CDR3 nucleotides: TGTGCCAGCAGCTTAGAAACTAGCGCGCCCCAAGAGACCCAGTACTTC.

The chain uses TRBV19 and TRBJ2-1; the match to TRBD2 covers 8 bases. Germline CDR1 LNHDA, CDR2 SQIVND (reference sequence). CDR3 length: 16 amino acids. The ends lost 5 bases at V and 1 base at J; junction bases unmatched: 7. The CDR3 DNA reads as TGTGCCAGTAGTCTTACTAGCGGTGCTTCCTACAATGAGCAGTTCTTC. Protein: CASSLTSGASYNEQFF.

This clonotype was observed a handful of times. The chain joins TRBV6-2 or TRBV6-3 to TRBJ2-6; D gene unclear. This CDR3 region has 14 residues. V shed 6 bases and J shed 8 bases, with 14 bases lying between them. Germline-derived CDR1 and CDR2 are MNHEY and SVGEGT. In nucleotides, the CDR3 is TGTGCCAGCAGCGAAAATGGAAGGTCCAACGTCCTGACTTTC. Translating gives CASSENGRSNVLTF.